The 5 T cell receptor beta chains presented below share a single source sample, sequenced in a study of T cell repertoires in aging, cancer and after chemotherapy. A mixed TRB-A/B primer pool amplified rearranged TRB by multiplex touch-down PCR. From the multiplex PCR reads, TCRdb called clonotypes with MiXCR, one entry per CDR3 protein. Of some 11,000 distinct CDR3 sequences listed, around 30% are singletons. The template was genomic DNA from peripheral blood, not RNA. The sequencing input was blood. These TCRs come from a human donor in good health.

The chain has TRBV19 and TRBJ1-6; 9 nucleotides match TRBD1. V lost 4 bases and J lost 10; bases outside the gene matches: 8. This CDR3 has 15 amino acids. Germline V gene data show CDR1 as LNHDA and CDR2 as SQIVND (reference sequence). CDR3 coding DNA: TGTGCCAGTAGTACCCTGGGACAGGGTAGCTCACCCCTCCACTTT. Translating it yields CASSTLGQGSSPLHF.

This clonotype is deemed medium-sized. The chain is built from TRBV6-1 and TRBJ2-3; TRBD1 matches 11 bases. Trimming took 11 bases from V and 7 from J; bases not matched to a gene: 5. The CDR3 is made up of 12 amino acids. Germline V gene lookup returns CDR1 MNHNS and CDR2 SASEGT. CDR3 sequence reads: CAGQGASNTQYF. CDR3 DNA sequence: TGTGCCGGACAGGGGGCGTCGAATACGCAGTATTTT.

V usage is TRBV5-1 and J usage is TRBJ1-5; D gene ambiguous. Germline CDR1 SGHRS, CDR2 YFSETQ. The CDR3 consists of 14 residues. The germline V and J ends were trimmed by 5 bases and 5 bases, with 14 bases remaining between them. The CDR3 region is CASSPSGGYQPQHF. Here the CDR3 DNA reads TGCGCCAGCAGTCCCAGCGGAGGATATCAGCCCCAGCATTTT.

This sequence joins TRBV12-3 or TRBV12-4 and TRBJ2-7; possibly TRBD2 for D (6 bases). This CDR3 is built from 15 residues. V lost 6 bases and J lost 6, with 21 bases in between. The DNA of the CDR3 is TGTGCCAGCAGGGCGGGACGGCTAGTCTATATCGAGCAGTACTTC. Protein sequence: CASRAGRLVYIEQYF.

The J gene is TRBJ1-2, the V gene TRBV11-3, with D maybe TRBD1 (5 bases). V was cut by 4 bases and J by 4 bases, with 13 bases left in between. Looked up from germline, CDR1 is SGHNT and CDR2 is YENEEA. This CDR3 is built from 14 residues. The CDR3 DNA reads TGTGCCAGCAGCTCGATCCGGGACGTCTATGGCTACACCTTC. This translates into CASSSIRDVYGYTF.